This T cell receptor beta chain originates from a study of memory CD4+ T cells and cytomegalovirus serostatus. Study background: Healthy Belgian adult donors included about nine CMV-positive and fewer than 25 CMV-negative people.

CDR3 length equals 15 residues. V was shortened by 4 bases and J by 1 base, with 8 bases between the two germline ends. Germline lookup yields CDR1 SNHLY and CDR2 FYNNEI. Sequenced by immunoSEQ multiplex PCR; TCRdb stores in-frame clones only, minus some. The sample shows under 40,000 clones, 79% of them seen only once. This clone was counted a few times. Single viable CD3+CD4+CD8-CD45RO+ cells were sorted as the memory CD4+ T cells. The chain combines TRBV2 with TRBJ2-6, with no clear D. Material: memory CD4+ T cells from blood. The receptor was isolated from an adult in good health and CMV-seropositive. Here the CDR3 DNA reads TGTGCCAGCAGTGGGACGCGGTCTGGGGCCAACGTCCTGACTTTC. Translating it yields CASSGTRSGANVLTF. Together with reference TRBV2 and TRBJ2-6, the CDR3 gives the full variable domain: EPEVTQTPSHQVTQMGQEVILRCVPISNHLYFYWYRQILGQKVEFLVSFYNNEISEKSEIFDDQFSVERPDGSNFTLKIRSTKLEDSAMYFCASSGTRSGANVLTFGAGSRLTVL.